These 25 T cell receptor beta chains were all obtained from the same sample, sequenced in a study of T cell responses to AZD1222 COVID-19 vaccine. Method: immunoSEQ multiplex PCR; TCRdb's copy keeps in-frame clones and lacks some. Among about 110,000 clones listed, 82% were seen once. The sample in question was peripheral blood, obtained on day 0 of AZD1222 vaccination. The receptor set was obtained from an adult in good health.

The rearrangement uses TRBV24-1 and TRBJ2-1, with 7 positions matching TRBD2. The CDR3 is made up of 15 amino acids. The germline CDR1 and CDR2 sequences are KGHDR and SFDVKD. V lost 8 bases and J lost 4; bases outside the gene matches: 10. CDR3 in amino acids: CATIPTSRLYNEQFF. CDR3 sequence (DNA): TGTGCCACCATCCCGACTAGCCGGCTTTACAATGAGCAGTTCTTC.

The V call is TRBV5-4, the J call TRBJ1-2; D is ambiguous. The CDR3 is made up of 12 amino acids. V lost 0 bases and J lost 8, with 8 bases in between. Looked up from germline, CDR1 is SGHNT and CDR2 is YYREEE (reference sequence). The CDR3 DNA reads as TGTGCCAGCAGCTTGGAGGGCCGCGGCTACACCTTC. This translates into CASSLEGRGYTF.

The rearrangement joins TRBV7-2 to TRBJ2-5; D call uncertain. This CDR3 contains 12 residues. V was clipped by 0 bases and J by 5 bases, with 4 bases between them. Germline CDR1 and CDR2: SGHTA and FQGNSA. The CDR3: CASSLARETQYF. The CDR3 DNA is TGTGCCAGCAGCTTAGCCAGGGAGACCCAGTACTTC.

The chain carries TRBV12-3 or TRBV12-4 and TRBJ2-1, with 8 bases fitting TRBD2. The CDR3 contains 13 residues. Trimming removed 6 bases from V and 2 bases from J; junction bases left unmatched: 0. The CDR3 protein is CASSGGAYNEQFF. In DNA form, the CDR3 reads TGTGCCAGCAGCGGGGGGGCCTACAATGAGCAGTTCTTC.

The CDR3: CASSIRWQPQHF. CDR3 nucleotides: TGTGCCAGTAGTATTCGGTGGCAGCCCCAGCATTTT. This chain connects TRBV19 to TRBJ1-5; the D is unclear. CDR3 length: 12 residues. Germline CDR1 reads LNHDA; CDR2 reads SQIVND (reference sequence). The ends were cut back, 3 bases at V and 7 bases at J, with 7 bases in the middle.

This chain links TRBV5-1 with TRBJ2-5, with 10 bases matching TRBD2. Germline trimming cut 4 bases from V and 7 bases from J; bases unmatched to any gene: 4. In germline, CDR1 is SGHRS, CDR2 YFSETQ. The CDR3 sequence is 13 residues long. The DNA of the CDR3 is TGCGCCAGCAGCCCTGGGACTAGCGCGACCCAGTACTTC. Translating it yields CASSPGTSATQYF.

The V and J genes are TRBV4-2 and TRBJ1-4; D uncertain. Germline V gene data show CDR1 as LGHNA and CDR2 as YNFKEQ. V dropped 1 base and J dropped 4 bases, with 7 bases sitting between them. This CDR3 region has 14 residues. CDR3 region: CASSQGRSNEKLFF. The DNA of the CDR3 is TGTGCCAGCAGCCAAGGGAGGAGTAATGAAAAACTGTTTTTT.

The CDR3 sequence: CASSARTGLYEQYF. The CDR3 DNA sequence: TGTGCCAGTAGTGCCCGGACAGGACTCTACGAGCAGTACTTC. The chain combines TRBV19 with TRBJ2-7; TRBD1 agrees at 7 bases. Trimming cost V 5 bases and J 3 bases; bases outside gene matches: 7. Germline V gene lookup returns CDR1 LNHDA and CDR2 SQIVND (reference sequence). CDR3 length equals 14 residues.

The chain links TRBV6-4 to TRBJ2-1; the D gene is possibly TRBD2 (6 bases). In germline, CDR1 is MRHNA, CDR2 SNTAGT. The ends were cut back, 3 bases at V and 10 bases at J, with 13 bases in the middle. The CDR3 has 13 amino acids. The CDR3 sequence: CASSEDYGAEQFF. In DNA, the CDR3 is TGTGCCAGCAGTGAGGACTACGGGGCAGAGCAGTTCTTC.

The V and J genes are TRBV30 and TRBJ1-2; 9 bases map to TRBD1. The germline V gene encodes CDR1 GTSNPN and CDR2 SVGIG (reference sequence). This CDR3 spans 12 amino acids. With V trimmed by 7 bases and J by 3 bases, 3 bases remained unmatched. The CDR3 loop reads CALTGGYYGYTF. The CDR3, as DNA: TGTGCCTTGACAGGGGGGTACTATGGCTACACCTTC.

V usage is TRBV6-5 and J usage is TRBJ2-7; D unclear. Germline CDR1 reads MNHEY; CDR2 reads SVGAGI. The CDR3 spans 11 residues. V was cut by 10 bases and J by 9 bases, with 16 bases left in between. The CDR3 region has the DNA TGTGCCACGAGCCGGCCGGACGCGCAGTACTTC. This codes for CATSRPDAQYF.

The rearrangement uses TRBV7-8 and TRBJ2-6, with 7 nucleotides matching TRBD1. The germline gives CDR1 SGHVS, CDR2 FQNEAQ. This CDR3 spans 15 amino acids. Trimming removed 5 bases from V and 4 bases from J; junction bases left unmatched: 5. The CDR3 region is CASSRRGQGANVLTF. CDR3 nucleotides: TGTGCCAGCAGCCGCCGGGGACAGGGGGCCAACGTCCTGACTTTC.

Note on this clone: An end of the junction does not agree with germline; a read error may underlie this. V is TRBV5-4 and J is TRBJ1-1; a possible D gene is TRBD1 (5 bases). This CDR3 has 14 amino acids. Germline lookup yields CDR1 SGHNT and CDR2 YYREEE (reference sequence). CDR3 bases: TGTGCCAGCAGCTCAGGGACGGGGAACGCTGAAGCTTTCTTT. Translated, it gives CASSSGTGNAEAFF.

The genes are TRBV5-1 and TRBJ2-5; 10 bases are shared with TRBD2. The ends lost 0 bases at V and 1 base at J; junction bases unmatched: 0. The CDR3 contains 15 residues. The germline V gene has CDR1 SGHRS and CDR2 YFSETQ. The CDR3, as DNA: TGCGCCAGCAGCTTGGGACTAGCGGGCCAAGAGACCCAGTACTTC. Translating gives CASSLGLAGQETQYF.

This clone occurred a few times. This chain links TRBV4-3 with TRBJ1-6; D not resolved. V lost 0 bases and J lost 9, with 6 bases in between. CDR3 length: 13 residues. In germline, CDR1 is LGHNA, CDR2 YSLEER. CDR3 amino acids: CASSQDRSSPLHF. CDR3 in DNA: TGCGCCAGCAGCCAAGATAGAAGTTCACCCCTCCACTTT.

The chain combines TRBV27 with TRBJ2-3; TRBD2 is a possible D gene (6 bases). Trimming pared 7 bases from V and 2 bases from J, leaving 16 bases between. This CDR3 region has 15 residues. The germline V gene has CDR1 MNHEY and CDR2 SMNVEV (reference sequence). This CDR3 is CASTLEGAATDTQYF. CDR3 in DNA: TGTGCCAGCACCCTGGAGGGTGCAGCCACAGATACGCAGTATTTT.

This chain joins TRBV11-2 and TRBJ2-3; perhaps TRBD2 as D (5 bases). The V end lost 2 bases, the J end lost 0 bases, and 9 bases lay between the germline ends. Germline CDR1 reads SGHAT; CDR2 reads FQNNGV. This CDR3 has 15 residues. The CDR3: CASSLRGQSTDTQYF. For the CDR3, the DNA is TGTGCCAGCAGCTTAAGAGGGCAGAGCACAGATACGCAGTATTTT.

Worth noting for this clone: Distinct nucleotide sequences in the sample also encode this CDR3. The rearrangement uses TRBV9 and TRBJ2-5; D is unresolved. From germline, CDR1 is SGDLS and CDR2 YYNGEE. Trimming took off 0 bases at V and 5 bases at J, with 5 bases between the two ends. The CDR3 spans 12 residues. CDR3 nucleotide sequence: TGTGCCAGCAGCGTAGTGGGGGAGACCCAGTACTTC. It is translated as CASSVVGETQYF.

CDR3 amino acids: CASRPDGGLRNTIYF. CDR3 bases: TGCGCCAGCAGACCAGACGGAGGTCTAAGAAACACCATATATTTT. This chain uses TRBV5-1 with TRBJ1-3; D is undetermined. CDR3 length equals 15 residues. Germline CDR1 SGHRS, CDR2 YFSETQ. V lost 5 bases, J lost 5 bases, and 17 bases lay in between.

This clone was observed a single time. This rearrangement joins TRBV11-2 to TRBJ1-1, with D perhaps matching TRBD1 (6 bases). Trimming cost V 2 bases and J 5 bases, with 12 bases left between them. CDR1 is SGHAT, CDR2 FQNNGV, per germline. The CDR3 is 14 amino acids. This CDR3 is CASSLLGGTTEAFF. The CDR3 coding sequence is TGTGCCAGCAGCTTATTGGGAGGGACAACTGAAGCTTTCTTT.

This clone was counted only a few times. The rearrangement links TRBV19 to TRBJ1-2, with D perhaps matching TRBD1 (6 bases). The germline CDR1 and CDR2 sequences are LNHDA and SQIVND (reference sequence). V shed 3 bases and J shed 6 bases, with 11 bases lying between them. The CDR3 sequence is 13 residues long. CDR3 nucleotides: TGTGCCAGTAGTATTCCGAGGGGGGATGGCTACACCTTC. Translation gives CASSIPRGDGYTF. The variable domain in full, with the rest retrieved from reference TRBV19 and TRBJ1-2, is DGGITQSPKYLFRKEGQNVTLSCEQNLNHDAMYWYRQDPGQGLRLIYYSQIVNDFQKGDIAEGYSVSREKKESFPLTVTSAQKNPTAFYLCASSIPRGDGYTFGSGTRLTVV.

This chain joins TRBV19 and TRBJ2-1; 7 nucleotides agree with TRBD1. The CDR3 runs 14 residues. Germline V lookup: CDR1 LNHDA, CDR2 SQIVND (reference sequence). The junction had 6 bases not matched to a gene; V was cut back by 3 bases and J by 7 bases. CDR3 in DNA: TGTGCCAGTAGTATGCTGAGGGACAGTAATGAGCAGTTCTTC. Residues: CASSMLRDSNEQFF. Combining the CDR3 with reference TRBV19 and TRBJ2-1 gives the whole variable domain DGGITQSPKYLFRKEGQNVTLSCEQNLNHDAMYWYRQDPGQGLRLIYYSQIVNDFQKGDIAEGYSVSREKKESFPLTVTSAQKNPTAFYLCASSMLRDSNEQFFGPGTRLTVL.

The chain carries TRBV5-1 and TRBJ1-6; no reliable D call. This CDR3 comprises 16 residues. V shed 2 bases and J shed 0 bases, with 9 bases lying between them. CDR1 and CDR2 from the germline V gene are SGHRS and YFSETQ. For the CDR3, the DNA is TGCGCCAGCAGCTTATACAAAAACTCCTATAATTCACCCCTCCACTTT. This translates into CASSLYKNSYNSPLHF.

This sequence joins TRBV18 and TRBJ2-4, with TRBD1 identical over 7 bases. The germline V gene has CDR1 KGHSH and CDR2 LQKENI. The V gene end was trimmed by 5 bases and the J gene end by 7 bases; junction bases not matched to a gene: 8. This CDR3 is built from 14 residues. CDR3 sequence: CASSNQPGQNIQYF. As DNA, the CDR3 is TGTGCCAGCTCAAACCAACCGGGACAGAACATTCAGTACTTC.

The chain combines TRBV7-2 with TRBJ1-5; D gene uncertain. V lost 2 bases to trimming and J lost 3 bases, with 11 bases between them. Per germline, CDR1 SGHTA and CDR2 FQGNSA. The CDR3 runs to 15 residues. The CDR3 here is CASSLLRGLNQPQHF. The CDR3 DNA is TGTGCCAGCAGCTTACTACGAGGTCTCAATCAGCCCCAGCATTTT.